This T cell receptor beta chain originates from a study of blood T cell repertoires in COVID-19. Study details: Italy, Spain and the United States were the sources of the convalescent and acute COVID-19 samples. The analysed material was cDNA or gDNA that came from T cells, B-cell-depleted T cells, or PBMCs.

Original processing methods: Estimation of nucleated cell counts was performed using reference gene primer amplification. Clones were sequenced by immunoSEQ multiplex PCR, and TCRdb holds only the in-frame ones, with some missing. V, J and clone size are taken as reported in that table, and D and trimming were inferred from the DNA itself. The repertoire holds some 150,000 clones, with around 81% as singletons. From germline, CDR1 is SGDLS and CDR2 YYNGEE. V was clipped by 0 bases and J by 6 bases, with 12 bases between them. The CDR3 runs 15 residues. Source material: peripheral blood. The chain recombines TRBV9 with TRBJ2-2, with a weak D call TRBD1 (5 bases). The clonotype originates from a woman aged 55-75 years with acute or convalescent COVID-19. The CDR3 reads CASSVVQGRPGELFF. DNA for the CDR3: TGTGCCAGCAGCGTAGTCCAGGGAAGGCCCGGGGAGCTGTTTTTT. The whole variable domain, remainder taken from reference TRBV9 and TRBJ2-2, is DSGVTQTPKHLITATGQRVTLRCSPRSGDLSVYWYQQSLDQGLQFLIQYYNGEERAKGNILERFSAQQFPDLHSELNLSSLELGDSALYFCASSVVQGRPGELFFGEGSRLTVL.